The present T cell receptor (beta chain) was sequenced within a study of vaccination and CD4 T cells after COVID-19. Study in general: The BNT162b2 or mRNA-1273 vaccine was given to participants in two doses. A CEFX pool, an HIV-1 Nef pool, or no peptide went to control cultures. General study findings and limits: Spike mono-reactivity was the property of 304 of 307 vaccine-specific clones in convalescent patients.

Treatment meaning: approximately 9-day PBMC culture with coronavirus spike peptide pools or control peptides (ViraFEST assay). The Oncomine TCR Beta short-read assay was applied to DNA of cultured CD4+ T cells. TCRdb reanalysed the PCR reads using MiXCR and keeps one entry per CDR3 protein. The repertoire holds thousands of distinct CDR3 sequences, with roughly 56% as singletons. Concerning this clonotype: Antigen: not known.

The CDR3 totals 16 residues. The junction had 15 bases not matched to a gene; V was cut back by 8 bases and J by 5 bases. Germline loops: CDR1 SNHLY, CDR2 FYNNEI. Sequencing was performed on CD4+ T cells from blood, cultured in vitro. This TCR was sampled from a human donor who had recovered from COVID-19. The gene calls are TRBV2 and TRBJ2-5; 9 bases fit TRBD2. CDR3 sequence reads: CASGGALAGRPETQYF. The CDR3 nucleotides read TGTGCCAGCGGGGGGGCCCTAGCGGGGCGGCCGGAGACCCAGTACTTC. Supplemented by reference TRBV2 and TRBJ2-5, the full variable domain reads EPEVTQTPSHQVTQMGQEVILRCVPISNHLYFYWYRQILGQKVEFLVSFYNNEISEKSEIFDDQFSVERPDGSNFTLKIRSTKLEDSAMYFCASGGALAGRPETQYFGPGTRLLVL.